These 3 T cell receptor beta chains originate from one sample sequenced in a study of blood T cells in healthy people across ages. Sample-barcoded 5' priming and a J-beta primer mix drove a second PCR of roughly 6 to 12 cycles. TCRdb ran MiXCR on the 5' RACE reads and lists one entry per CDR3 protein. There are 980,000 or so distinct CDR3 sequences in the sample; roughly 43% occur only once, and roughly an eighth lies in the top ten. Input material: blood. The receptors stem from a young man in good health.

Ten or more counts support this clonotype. For the CDR3, the DNA is TGCAGTGCTAGGGGCAGGGGGGCTGAAAAACTGTTTTTT. Translation: CSARGRGAEKLFF. The genes are TRBV20-1 and TRBJ1-4, with TRBD1 matching 7 bases. J lost 7 bases, V lost 3 bases, and 5 bases had no gene match. This CDR3 is built from 13 residues. In germline, CDR1 is DFQATT, CDR2 SNEGSKA (reference sequence).

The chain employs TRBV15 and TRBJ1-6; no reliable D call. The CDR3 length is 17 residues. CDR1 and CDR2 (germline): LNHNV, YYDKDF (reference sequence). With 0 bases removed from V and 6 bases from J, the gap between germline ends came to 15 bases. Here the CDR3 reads CATSRDFRATSNSPLHF. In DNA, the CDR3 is TGTGCCACCAGCAGAGATTTTCGGGCGACCAGTAATTCACCCCTCCACTTT.

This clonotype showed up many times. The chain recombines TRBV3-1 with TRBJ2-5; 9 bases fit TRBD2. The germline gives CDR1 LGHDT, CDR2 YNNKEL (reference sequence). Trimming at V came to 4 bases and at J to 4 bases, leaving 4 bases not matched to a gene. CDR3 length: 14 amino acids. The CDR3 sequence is CASSPSTSGETQYF. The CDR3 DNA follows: TGTGCCAGCAGCCCCTCGACTAGCGGAGAGACCCAGTACTTC.